These T cell receptor beta chains were read from a single sample in a study of neurological immune-mediated disorders. TCRdb re-called the 5' RACE reads with MiXCR, one entry per CDR3 protein. The repertoire holds almost 30,000 distinct CDR3 sequences, with 9.5% to 13% as singletons. Sequenced sample: PBMCs. Receptors were obtained from an older woman in good health. The CDR3 runs from the conserved cysteine through the conserved F or W. The D gene is left open where the match is weak. For some rows the clone size is stated as once, few or many, or as a class when expanded; others skip it.

J gene: TRBJ2-3
D gene: NA
clone size: medium-sized
V gene: TRBV7-2
CDR3 protein: CASSLGDVRDGRDTQYF
CDR3 DNA: TGTGCCAGCAGCTTAGGGGACGTAAGGGATGGTAGAGATACGCAGTATTTT

J gene: TRBJ2-3
D gene: NA
clone size: NA
V gene: TRBV7-3
CDR3 protein: CASSLGAPGDTQYF
CDR3 DNA: TGTGCCAGCAGCCTGGGGGCCCCTGGGGATACGCAGTATTTT

J gene: TRBJ1-2
D gene: NA
clone size: NA
V gene: TRBV5-5
CDR3 protein: CASSLGGDCGYTF
CDR3 DNA: TGTGCCAGCAGCTTGGGGGGGGACTGTGGCTACACCTTC

J gene: TRBJ2-5
D gene: TRBD1
clone size: many
V gene: TRBV2
CDR3 protein: CASHRQGAYETQYF
CDR3 DNA: TGTGCCAGCCATAGACAGGGGGCATACGAGACCCAGTACTTC

J gene: TRBJ2-5
D gene: NA
clone size: many
V gene: TRBV18
CDR3 protein: CASSPRAQETQYF
CDR3 DNA: TGTGCCAGCTCACCAAGGGCCCAGGAGACCCAGTACTTC

J gene: TRBJ1-5
D gene: NA
clone size: many
V gene: TRBV5-1
CDR3 protein: CASRREVDQPQHF
CDR3 DNA: TGCGCCAGCAGACGAGAGGTGGATCAGCCCCAGCATTTT

J gene: TRBJ1-2
D gene: NA
clone size: many
V gene: TRBV27
CDR3 protein: CASSLKGSYYGYTF
CDR3 DNA: TGTGCCAGCAGTCTAAAAGGCTCATACTATGGCTACACCTTC

J gene: TRBJ2-7
D gene: NA
clone size: many
V gene: TRBV7-7
CDR3 protein: CASSFGGLGTYEQYF
CDR3 DNA: TGTGCCAGCAGCTTCGGCGGTCTAGGGACCTACGAGCAGTACTTC

J gene: TRBJ2-5
D gene: NA
clone size: many
V gene: TRBV5-5
CDR3 protein: CASSFLYETQYF
CDR3 DNA: TGTGCCAGCAGCTTTCTATATGAGACCCAGTACTTC

J gene: TRBJ2-7
D gene: TRBD2
clone size: many
V gene: TRBV6-6
CDR3 protein: CASSSPGLAGAGMGEQYF
CDR3 DNA: TGTGCCAGCAGTTCCCCGGGACTAGCGGGGGCAGGAATGGGCGAGCAGTACTTC

J gene: TRBJ2-3
D gene: NA
clone size: many
V gene: TRBV20-1
CDR3 protein: CSARQASGTDTQYF
CDR3 DNA: TGCAGTGCTAGGCAGGCTTCCGGCACAGATACGCAGTATTTT

J gene: TRBJ1-2
D gene: TRBD1
clone size: many
V gene: TRBV12-3/TRBV12-4
CDR3 protein: CASSSTRQGAGYTF
CDR3 DNA: TGTGCCAGCAGTTCGACCCGACAGGGGGCTGGCTACACCTTC

J gene: TRBJ2-1
D gene: TRBD1
clone size: many
V gene: TRBV6-5
CDR3 protein: CASSLGGPRNEQFF
CDR3 DNA: TGTGCCAGCAGTTTAGGGGGCCCCCGGAATGAGCAGTTCTTC

J gene: TRBJ1-1
D gene: NA
clone size: NA
V gene: TRBV5-5
CDR3 protein: CASRLTGTTNTEAFF
CDR3 DNA: TGTGCCAGCAGGTTGACCGGGACAACCAACACTGAAGCTTTCTTT

J gene: TRBJ1-1
D gene: NA
clone size: many
V gene: TRBV10-3
CDR3 protein: CAISGVPDTEAFF
CDR3 DNA: TGTGCCATCAGTGGAGTCCCGGACACTGAAGCTTTCTTT

J gene: TRBJ1-1
D gene: NA
clone size: many
V gene: TRBV20-1
CDR3 protein: CSASRANAEAFF
CDR3 DNA: TGCAGTGCTAGCAGGGCGAACGCTGAAGCTTTCTTT

J gene: TRBJ1-1
D gene: NA
clone size: many
V gene: TRBV29-1
CDR3 protein: CSVEPPARNTEAFF
CDR3 DNA: TGCAGCGTTGAACCGCCAGCAAGGAACACTGAAGCTTTCTTT

J gene: TRBJ1-4
D gene: NA
clone size: many
V gene: TRBV29-1
CDR3 protein: CSVEESREKLFF
CDR3 DNA: TGCAGCGTTGAGGAGAGCAGGGAAAAACTGTTTTTT

J gene: TRBJ2-7
D gene: NA
clone size: many
V gene: TRBV18
CDR3 protein: CASSPGQSSYEQYF
CDR3 DNA: TGTGCCAGCTCACCTGGACAGAGCTCCTACGAGCAGTACTTC

J gene: TRBJ2-5
D gene: TRBD2
clone size: many
V gene: TRBV7-9
CDR3 protein: CASSLVSGGFQETQYF
CDR3 DNA: TGTGCCAGCAGCTTAGTTAGCGGGGGGTTCCAAGAGACCCAGTACTTC

J gene: TRBJ2-6
D gene: NA
clone size: many
V gene: TRBV5-1
CDR3 protein: CASSPQGSGANVLTF
CDR3 DNA: TGCGCCAGCAGTCCTCAGGGCTCTGGGGCCAACGTCCTGACTTTC

J gene: TRBJ2-7
D gene: NA
clone size: many
V gene: TRBV6-1
CDR3 protein: CASSRLTGTATSYEQYF
CDR3 DNA: TGTGCCAGCAGTCGTTTAACCGGGACTGCCACCTCCTACGAGCAGTACTTC

J gene: TRBJ2-6
D gene: NA
clone size: many
V gene: TRBV10-3
CDR3 protein: CAASGFAGANVLTF
CDR3 DNA: TGTGCCGCGTCTGGATTCGCCGGGGCCAACGTCCTGACTTTC

J gene: TRBJ2-1
D gene: NA
clone size: many
V gene: TRBV5-1
CDR3 protein: CASSLTADSYNEQFF
CDR3 DNA: TGCGCCAGCAGCTTGACGGCAGACTCCTACAATGAGCAGTTCTTC

J gene: TRBJ2-4
D gene: NA
clone size: many
V gene: TRBV7-3
CDR3 protein: CASSYQTASGDIQYF
CDR3 DNA: TGTGCCAGCAGCTACCAGACAGCGTCGGGGGACATTCAGTACTTC

J gene: TRBJ1-5
D gene: TRBD1
clone size: many
V gene: TRBV10-3
CDR3 protein: CAISEGQGARQPQHF
CDR3 DNA: TGTGCCATCAGTGAGGGACAGGGCGCGCGTCAGCCCCAGCATTTT

J gene: TRBJ1-2
D gene: NA
clone size: many
V gene: TRBV28
CDR3 protein: CASSRTRGYTF
CDR3 DNA: TGTGCCAGCAGTAGGACGAGGGGCTACACCTTC

J gene: TRBJ2-3
D gene: TRBD1
clone size: NA
V gene: TRBV3-1
CDR3 protein: CASSQDKTGVGTDTQYF
CDR3 DNA: TGTGCCAGCAGCCAAGATAAGACAGGGGTAGGCACAGATACGCAGTATTTT

J gene: TRBJ1-1
D gene: NA
clone size: many
V gene: TRBV20-1
CDR3 protein: CSAGGARGAFF
CDR3 DNA: TGCAGTGCGGGCGGGGCGAGGGGGGCTTTCTTT

J gene: TRBJ1-5
D gene: NA
clone size: many
V gene: TRBV7-2
CDR3 protein: CASSFRDQRVPQHF
CDR3 DNA: TGTGCCAGCAGCTTCCGGGACCAAAGGGTTCCCCAGCATTTT

J gene: TRBJ1-1
D gene: TRBD1
clone size: many
V gene: TRBV12-3/TRBV12-4
CDR3 protein: CASSSRQGGLAEAFF
CDR3 DNA: TGTGCCAGCAGTTCCCGACAGGGGGGACTCGCGGAAGCTTTCTTT

J gene: TRBJ1-5
D gene: TRBD1
clone size: many
V gene: TRBV18
CDR3 protein: CASSPRTADRGGQPQHF
CDR3 DNA: TGTGCCAGCTCACCTAGAACAGCTGACAGGGGCGGCCAGCCCCAGCATTTT

J gene: TRBJ1-2
D gene: TRBD1
clone size: many
V gene: TRBV7-2
CDR3 protein: CASSLETGASTF
CDR3 DNA: TGTGCCAGCAGCTTAGAGACAGGGGCCTCCACCTTC

J gene: TRBJ1-4
D gene: NA
clone size: many
V gene: TRBV5-1
CDR3 protein: CASSTTGNEKLFF
CDR3 DNA: TGCGCCAGCAGCACGACAGGAAATGAAAAACTGTTTTTT

J gene: TRBJ2-3
D gene: NA
clone size: many
V gene: TRBV20-1
CDR3 protein: CSAPILDTQYF
CDR3 DNA: TGCAGTGCTCCGATTCTGGATACGCAGTATTTT

J gene: TRBJ2-2
D gene: NA
clone size: many
V gene: TRBV20-1
CDR3 protein: CSARFMGNTGELFF
CDR3 DNA: TGCAGTGCTAGGTTCATGGGAAACACCGGGGAGCTGTTTTTT

J gene: TRBJ2-1
D gene: NA
clone size: many
V gene: TRBV7-2
CDR3 protein: CASSLGTPSYNEQFF
CDR3 DNA: TGTGCCAGCAGCTTGGGGACACCCTCCTACAATGAGCAGTTCTTC

J gene: TRBJ2-2
D gene: TRBD2
clone size: many
V gene: TRBV20-1
CDR3 protein: CSAPGLAATGELFF
CDR3 DNA: TGCAGTGCTCCGGGACTAGCGGCGACCGGGGAGCTGTTTTTT

J gene: TRBJ2-5
D gene: NA
clone size: many
V gene: TRBV12-3/TRBV12-4
CDR3 protein: CASSLASAGADQYF
CDR3 DNA: TGTGCCAGCAGTTTAGCGTCTGCGGGGGCAGACCAGTACTTC

J gene: TRBJ2-3
D gene: NA
clone size: many
V gene: TRBV2
CDR3 protein: CASSVGGSDTQYF
CDR3 DNA: TGTGCCAGCAGTGTGGGGGGTTCGGATACGCAGTATTTT

J gene: TRBJ2-1
D gene: NA
clone size: few
V gene: TRBV7-2
CDR3 protein: CASSARQGGNEQFF
CDR3 DNA: TGTGCCAGCAGCGCACGACAGGGAGGCAATGAGCAGTTCTTC

J gene: TRBJ1-4
D gene: NA
clone size: many
V gene: TRBV4-3
CDR3 protein: CASSQVSRGAATNEKLFF
CDR3 DNA: TGCGCCAGCAGCCAAGTGTCGAGAGGGGCTGCAACTAATGAAAAACTGTTTTTT

J gene: TRBJ2-7
D gene: NA
clone size: many
V gene: TRBV20-1
CDR3 protein: CSVRRRTRSYEQYF
CDR3 DNA: TGCAGTGTTAGACGCAGGACACGCTCCTACGAGCAGTACTTC

J gene: TRBJ2-2
D gene: NA
clone size: many
V gene: TRBV5-1
CDR3 protein: CASSTRGLDTGELFF
CDR3 DNA: TGCGCCAGCTCAACCCGGGGACTTGACACCGGGGAGCTGTTTTTT

J gene: TRBJ2-7
D gene: TRBD1
clone size: few
V gene: TRBV5-1
CDR3 protein: CASSASGTGFYEQYF
CDR3 DNA: TGCGCCAGCAGCGCATCCGGGACAGGGTTCTACGAGCAGTACTTC

J gene: TRBJ1-1
D gene: NA
clone size: many
V gene: TRBV6-5
CDR3 protein: CASSYGGTDTEAFF
CDR3 DNA: TGTGCCAGCAGTTACGGAGGGACGGACACTGAAGCTTTCTTT

J gene: TRBJ2-7
D gene: TRBD2
clone size: many
V gene: TRBV3-1
CDR3 protein: CASSSSSGIRHEQYF
CDR3 DNA: TGTGCCAGCAGTAGCTCTAGCGGGATTAGACACGAGCAGTACTTC

J gene: TRBJ2-5
D gene: NA
clone size: many
V gene: TRBV5-5
CDR3 protein: CASSLVTLAVGETQYF
CDR3 DNA: TGTGCCAGCAGCTTGGTGACGCTTGCAGTGGGGGAGACCCAGTACTTC

J gene: TRBJ2-2
D gene: NA
clone size: many
V gene: TRBV7-6
CDR3 protein: CASSQGRNETNTGELFF
CDR3 DNA: TGTGCCAGCAGCCAGGGACGGAATGAAACGAACACCGGGGAGCTGTTTTTT

J gene: TRBJ1-6
D gene: NA
clone size: many
V gene: TRBV7-8
CDR3 protein: CASSLVRAGQSPLHF
CDR3 DNA: TGTGCCAGCAGCTTAGTACGGGCTGGACAGTCACCCCTCCACTTT

J gene: TRBJ2-1
D gene: NA
clone size: many
V gene: TRBV24-1
CDR3 protein: CATSDRRRTVNNEQFF
CDR3 DNA: TGTGCCACCAGTGATCGAAGACGGACCGTTAACAATGAGCAGTTCTTC

J gene: TRBJ2-7
D gene: NA
clone size: many
V gene: TRBV25-1
CDR3 protein: CASSAHYEQYF
CDR3 DNA: TGTGCCAGCAGTGCCCACTACGAGCAGTACTTC

J gene: TRBJ2-7
D gene: NA
clone size: many
V gene: TRBV4-3
CDR3 protein: CASSQDVGADEQYF
CDR3 DNA: TGCGCCAGCAGCCAAGATGTGGGGGCGGACGAGCAGTACTTC

J gene: TRBJ2-3
D gene: NA
clone size: few
V gene: TRBV12-3/TRBV12-4
CDR3 protein: CASKGSAWRTDTQYF
CDR3 DNA: TGTGCCAGCAAAGGGAGCGCATGGCGGACAGATACGCAGTATTTT

J gene: TRBJ2-5
D gene: NA
clone size: many
V gene: TRBV5-1
CDR3 protein: CASSSFPGLPSQYF
CDR3 DNA: TGCGCCAGCAGCTCATTTCCCGGACTACCTTCCCAGTACTTC